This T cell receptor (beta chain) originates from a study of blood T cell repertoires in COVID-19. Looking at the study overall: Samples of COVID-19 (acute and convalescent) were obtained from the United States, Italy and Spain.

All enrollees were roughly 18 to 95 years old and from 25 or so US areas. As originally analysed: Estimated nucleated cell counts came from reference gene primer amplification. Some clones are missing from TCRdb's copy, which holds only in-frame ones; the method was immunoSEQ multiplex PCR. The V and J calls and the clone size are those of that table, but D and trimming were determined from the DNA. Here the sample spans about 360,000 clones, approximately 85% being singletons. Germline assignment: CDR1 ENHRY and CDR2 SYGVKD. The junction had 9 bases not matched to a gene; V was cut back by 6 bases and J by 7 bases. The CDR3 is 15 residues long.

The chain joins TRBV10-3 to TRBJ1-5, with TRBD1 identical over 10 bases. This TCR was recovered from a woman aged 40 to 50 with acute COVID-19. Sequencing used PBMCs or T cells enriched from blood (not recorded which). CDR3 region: CAIRDDRGPWQPQHF. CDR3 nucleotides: TGTGCCATCAGGGATGACAGGGGGCCATGGCAGCCCCAGCATTTT.